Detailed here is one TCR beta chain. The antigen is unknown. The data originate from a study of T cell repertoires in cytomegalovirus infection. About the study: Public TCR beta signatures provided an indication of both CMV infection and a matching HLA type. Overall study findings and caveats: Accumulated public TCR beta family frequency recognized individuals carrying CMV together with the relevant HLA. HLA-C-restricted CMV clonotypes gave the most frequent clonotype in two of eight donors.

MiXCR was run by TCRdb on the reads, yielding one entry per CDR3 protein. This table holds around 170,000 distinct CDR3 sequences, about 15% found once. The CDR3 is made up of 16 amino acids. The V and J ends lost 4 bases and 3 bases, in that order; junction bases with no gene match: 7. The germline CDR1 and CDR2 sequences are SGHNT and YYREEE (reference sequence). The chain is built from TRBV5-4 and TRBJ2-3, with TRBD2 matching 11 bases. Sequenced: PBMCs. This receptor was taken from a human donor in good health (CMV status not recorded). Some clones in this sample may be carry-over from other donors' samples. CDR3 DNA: TGTGCCAGCAGCCCTCCCCTAGCGGGAGGAACAGATACGCAGTATTTT. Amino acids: CASSPPLAGGTDTQYF. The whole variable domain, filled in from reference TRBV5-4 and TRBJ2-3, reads ETGVTQSPTHLIKTRGQQVTLRCSSQSGHNTVSWYQQALGQGPQFIFQYYREEENGRGNFPPRFSGLQFPNYSSELNVNALELDDSALYLCASSPPLAGGTDTQYFGPGTRLTVL.